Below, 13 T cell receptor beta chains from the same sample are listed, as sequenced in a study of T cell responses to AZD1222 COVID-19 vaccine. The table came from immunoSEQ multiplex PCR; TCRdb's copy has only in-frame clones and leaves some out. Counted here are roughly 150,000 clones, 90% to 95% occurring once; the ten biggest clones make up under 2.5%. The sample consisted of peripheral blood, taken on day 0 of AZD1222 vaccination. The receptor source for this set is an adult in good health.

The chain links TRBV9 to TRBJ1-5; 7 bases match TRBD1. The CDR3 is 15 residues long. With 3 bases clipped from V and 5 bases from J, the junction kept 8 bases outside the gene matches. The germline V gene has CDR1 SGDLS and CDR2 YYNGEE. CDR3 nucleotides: TGTGCCAGCAGCGAGAGAGACAGGGTGGATCAGCCCCAGCATTTT. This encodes CASSERDRVDQPQHF.

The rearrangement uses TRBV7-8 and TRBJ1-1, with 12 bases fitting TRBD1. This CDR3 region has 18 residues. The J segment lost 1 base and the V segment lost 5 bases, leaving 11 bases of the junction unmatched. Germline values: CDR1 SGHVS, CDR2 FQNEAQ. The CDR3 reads CASSLAGDRGRRNTEAFF. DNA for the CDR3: TGTGCCAGCAGCCTTGCGGGGGACAGGGGGCGGCGGAACACTGAAGCTTTCTTT.

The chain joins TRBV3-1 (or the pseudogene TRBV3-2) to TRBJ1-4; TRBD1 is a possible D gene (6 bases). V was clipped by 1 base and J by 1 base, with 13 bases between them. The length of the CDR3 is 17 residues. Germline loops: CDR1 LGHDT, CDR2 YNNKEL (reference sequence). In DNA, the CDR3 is TGTGCCAGCAGCCAAGCGGGGGGCGCTGGAACTAATGAAAAACTGTTTTTT. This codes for CASSQAGGAGTNEKLFF.

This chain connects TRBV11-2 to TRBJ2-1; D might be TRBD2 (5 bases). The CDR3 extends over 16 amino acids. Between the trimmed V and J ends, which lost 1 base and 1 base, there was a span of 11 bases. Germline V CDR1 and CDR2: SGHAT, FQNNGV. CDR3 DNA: TGTGCCAGCAGCTTAGGTACGGGGTTTTCCTACAATGAGCAGTTCTTC. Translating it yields CASSLGTGFSYNEQFF.

CDR3 in amino acids: CASSSPLWGLGEQYF. The DNA of the CDR3 is TGTGCCAGCAGCTCACCCCTCTGGGGTTTAGGGGAGCAGTACTTC. V and J are TRBV7-9 and TRBJ2-7; no firm D call. Germline loops: CDR1 SEHNR, CDR2 FQNEAQ (reference sequence). With 4 bases removed from V and 7 bases from J, the gap between germline ends came to 20 bases. The CDR3 runs 15 residues.

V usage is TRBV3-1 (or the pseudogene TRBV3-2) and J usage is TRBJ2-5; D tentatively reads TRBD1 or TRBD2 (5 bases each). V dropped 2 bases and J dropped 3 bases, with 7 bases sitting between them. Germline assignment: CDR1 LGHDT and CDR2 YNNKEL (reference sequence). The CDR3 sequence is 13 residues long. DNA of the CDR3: TGTGCCAGCAGCCAACAGGGAGAAGAGACCCAGTACTTC. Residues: CASSQQGEETQYF.

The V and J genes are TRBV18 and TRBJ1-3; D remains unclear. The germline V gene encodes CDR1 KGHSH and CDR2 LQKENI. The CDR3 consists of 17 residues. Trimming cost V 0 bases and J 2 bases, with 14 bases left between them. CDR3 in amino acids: CASSPPSAGGPGNTIYF. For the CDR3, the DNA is TGTGCCAGCTCACCACCTTCGGCGGGTGGTCCTGGAAACACCATATATTTT.

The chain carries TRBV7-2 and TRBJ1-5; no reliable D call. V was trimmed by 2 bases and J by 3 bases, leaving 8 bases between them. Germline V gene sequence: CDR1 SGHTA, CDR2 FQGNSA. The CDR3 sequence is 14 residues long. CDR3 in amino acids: CASSLLLDNQPQHF. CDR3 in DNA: TGTGCCAGCAGCTTATTGCTCGACAATCAGCCCCAGCATTTT.

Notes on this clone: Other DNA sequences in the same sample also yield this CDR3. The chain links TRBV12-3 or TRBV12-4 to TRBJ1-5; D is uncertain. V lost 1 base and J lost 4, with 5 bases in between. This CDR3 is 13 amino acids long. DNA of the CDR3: TGTGCCAGCAGTTTAGGCCAGAATCAGCCCCAGCATTTT. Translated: CASSLGQNQPQHF.

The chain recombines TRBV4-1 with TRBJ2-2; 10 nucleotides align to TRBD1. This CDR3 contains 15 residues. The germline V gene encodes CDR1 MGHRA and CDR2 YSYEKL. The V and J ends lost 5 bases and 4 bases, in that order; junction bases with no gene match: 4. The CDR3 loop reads CASSSRTGGTGELFF. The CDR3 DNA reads TGCGCCAGCAGCTCCCGGACAGGGGGCACCGGGGAGCTGTTTTTT.

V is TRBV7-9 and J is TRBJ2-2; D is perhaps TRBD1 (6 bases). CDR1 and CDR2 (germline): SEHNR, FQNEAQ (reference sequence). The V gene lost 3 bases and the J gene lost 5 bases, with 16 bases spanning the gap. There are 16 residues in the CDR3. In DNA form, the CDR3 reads TGTGCCAGCAGCTTGGGTTGGGGGCTGTGGACCGGGGAGCTGTTTTTT. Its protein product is CASSLGWGLWTGELFF.

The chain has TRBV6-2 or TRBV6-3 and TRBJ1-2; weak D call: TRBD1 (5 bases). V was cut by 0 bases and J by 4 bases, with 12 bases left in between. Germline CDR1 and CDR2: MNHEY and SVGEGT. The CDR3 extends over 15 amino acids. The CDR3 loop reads CASSYSSGRRYGYTF. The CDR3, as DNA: TGTGCCAGCAGTTACTCGTCGGGACGGCGCTATGGCTACACCTTC.

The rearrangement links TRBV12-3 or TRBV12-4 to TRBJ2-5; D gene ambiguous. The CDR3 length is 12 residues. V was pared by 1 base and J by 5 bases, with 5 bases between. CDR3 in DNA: TGTGCCAGCAGTTTAGGCGCGGAGACCCAGTACTTC. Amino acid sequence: CASSLGAETQYF.